The 26 T cell receptor beta chains in this list originate from one sample, sequenced in a study of neurological immune-mediated disorders. A single record per CDR3 protein comes from TCRdb applying MiXCR to the 5' RACE reads. In the table there are more than 15,000 distinct CDR3 sequences, approximately 15% of which are singletons. The sample was CD4+ T cells from blood. The receptors originated from a woman aged 55-69 years with HTLV-1-associated myelopathy (HAM/TSP).

This clonotype was detected ten times or more. V is TRBV27 and J is TRBJ2-7; either TRBD1 or TRBD2 may fit D (6 bases each). Per germline, CDR1 MNHEY and CDR2 SMNVEV (reference sequence). CDR3 length: 15 residues. V was cut by 1 base and J by 0 bases, with 10 bases left in between. The DNA of the CDR3 is TGTGCCAGCAGTTTATGGGGGGCCCCCTCCTACGAGCAGTACTTC. Amino acids: CASSLWGAPSYEQYF.

This clonotype was counted ten times or more. The V call is TRBV7-2, the J call TRBJ2-1; D is possibly TRBD1 or TRBD2 (6 bases each). Germline CDR1 is SGHTA and CDR2 is FQGNSA. The CDR3 contains 18 residues. Trimming took off 2 bases at V and 2 bases at J, with 19 bases between the two ends. CDR3 nucleotides: TGTGCCAGCAGCTTAATTGGGGACGGGGGCAGGGCCTACAATGAGCAGTTCTTC. Its translation is CASSLIGDGGRAYNEQFF.

In its sample, this clonotype was seen many times. This sequence joins TRBV20-1 and TRBJ2-5; a possible D gene is TRBD2 (6 bases). CDR3 size: 15 residues. Germline V gives CDR1 DFQATT, CDR2 SNEGSKA (reference sequence). The V end lost 1 base, the J end lost 4 bases, and 16 bases lay between the germline ends. CDR3 region: CSARVATMGGETQYF. CDR3 bases: TGCAGTGCTAGAGTAGCCACGATGGGGGGAGAGACCCAGTACTTC.

This clonotype occurred many times. The V and J genes are TRBV20-1 and TRBJ2-6; TRBD1 matches at 10 bases. Per the germline V gene, CDR1 is DFQATT and CDR2 is SNEGSKA (reference sequence). The CDR3 covers 18 residues. J gave up 0 bases and V 2 bases, and 7 bases lay outside the gene matches. CDR3 nucleotides: TGCAGTGCTAGACTCCGGGACAGGGGTACCTCTGGGGCCAACGTCCTGACTTTC. Translating gives CSARLRDRGTSGANVLTF.

This clonotype was counted at least ten times. The chain combines TRBV6-5 with TRBJ2-2; no definite D call. V lost 2 bases and J 7 bases, leaving 5 bases between the germline ends. CDR3 size: 12 residues. CDR1 and CDR2 from the germline V gene are MNHEY and SVGAGI. CDR3 nucleotide sequence: TGTGCCAGCAGTTACCCAGGCGGGGAGCTGTTTTTT. Its translation: CASSYPGGELFF.

This clonotype showed up many times. J is TRBJ2-1 and V is TRBV6-1; tentatively, D is TRBD1 (6 bases). CDR3 size: 13 residues. Germline CDR1 reads MNHNS; CDR2 reads SASEGT. V lost 8 bases to trimming and J lost 10 bases, with 18 bases between them. CDR3 sequence: CASRGGPFGEQFF. For the CDR3, the DNA is TGTGCCAGCCGAGGGGGTCCTTTCGGGGAGCAGTTCTTC.

V is TRBV6-5 and J is TRBJ2-2; D is unresolved. The CDR3 has 13 amino acids. Trimming cost V 6 bases and J 6 bases, with 11 bases left between them. CDR1 and CDR2 (germline): MNHEY, SVGAGI. The DNA for the CDR3 is TGTGCCAGCAGGGGTTTGTTGGCCGGGGAGCTGTTTTTT. Translation: CASRGLLAGELFF.

This clonotype was seen at least ten times. V usage is TRBV20-1 and J usage is TRBJ1-1; D is ambiguous. This CDR3 region has 13 residues. Trimming took 3 bases from V and 7 from J, leaving 15 bases between them. Germline CDR1 DFQATT, CDR2 SNEGSKA (reference sequence). This CDR3 reads CSASDRGRGEAFF. CDR3 nucleotide sequence: TGCAGTGCTAGTGATCGGGGAAGAGGTGAAGCTTTCTTT.

This clonotype occurred many times. CDR3: CASSGGQGTPGTGELFF. The CDR3 region has the DNA TGTGCCAGCAGCGGGGGACAGGGAACACCTGGCACCGGGGAGCTGTTTTTT. This sequence joins TRBV5-6 and TRBJ2-2; 9 bases are a match to TRBD1. The CDR3 has 17 residues. J lost 4 bases, V lost 4 bases, and 11 bases had no gene match. Germline CDR1 SGHDT, CDR2 YYEEEE.

There are many counts of this clonotype. The rearrangement links TRBV7-9 to TRBJ2-1, with 12 bases identical to TRBD2. CDR3 length: 17 residues. The germline V gene encodes CDR1 SEHNR and CDR2 FQNEAQ (reference sequence). V shed 1 base and J 2 bases; nucleotides not matched to a gene: 3. CDR3 coding DNA: TGTGCCAGCAGCTTAGGGCTAGCGGGAGGGCCCTACAATGAGCAGTTCTTC. Protein: CASSLGLAGGPYNEQFF.

This clonotype showed up many times. V gene TRBV20-1 combines with J gene TRBJ2-1; possibly TRBD1 or TRBD2 for D (5 bases each). Germline V gene data show CDR1 as DFQATT and CDR2 as SNEGSKA (reference sequence). V lost 2 bases, J lost 3 bases, and 20 bases lay in between. The length of the CDR3 is 17 residues. Here the CDR3 DNA reads TGCAGTGCTAGAACTCCCGGGGCCCCAAGGATCTACAATGAGCAGTTCTTC. This gives the protein CSARTPGAPRIYNEQFF.

This clonotype was recorded at least ten times. The CDR3 protein is CASSSRDRGDEQFF. CDR3 in DNA: TGCGCCAGCAGCTCGCGGGACAGGGGAGACGAGCAGTTCTTC. The chain uses TRBV5-1 and TRBJ2-1, with 10 bases identical to TRBD1. The germline V gene encodes CDR1 SGHRS and CDR2 YFSETQ. This CDR3 region has 14 residues. The trim removed 3 bases at V and 10 bases at J, leaving 7 bases unmatched.

Relative to its sample, this clonotype is medium-sized. J is TRBJ1-1 and V is TRBV5-6; tentatively, D is TRBD1 (6 bases). V gave up 6 bases and J gave up 5 bases, with 20 bases separating them. This CDR3 has 15 amino acids. Germline CDR1 is SGHDT and CDR2 is YYEEEE. CDR3 bases: TGTGCCAGCACCCTGGGTCCGGGACAAGTAACTGAAGCTTTCTTT. It yields the protein CASTLGPGQVTEAFF.

This clonotype is termed large. The chain recombines TRBV20-1 with TRBJ2-2; a weak D match, TRBD1 (6 bases). The germline CDR1 and CDR2 sequences are DFQATT and SNEGSKA (reference sequence). Trimming took off 3 bases at V and 6 bases at J, with 14 bases between the two ends. The CDR3 contains 14 residues. This chain's CDR3 is CSASSTGRSGELFF. CDR3 in DNA: TGCAGTGCTAGTTCTACAGGGCGGTCCGGGGAGCTGTTTTTT.

This clonotype has ten or more counts. This sequence joins TRBV4-2 and TRBJ2-7, with TRBD1 matching 11 bases. CDR3 length: 17 amino acids. Trimming took 0 bases from V and 3 from J; bases not matched to a gene: 7. Germline V gene data show CDR1 as LGHNA and CDR2 as YNFKEQ. The DNA of the CDR3 is TGTGCCAGCAGCCAAGAGCTTAGGGACAGGGGGATCTACGAGCAGTACTTC. Translating it yields CASSQELRDRGIYEQYF.

This clonotype was observed a handful of times. This sequence joins TRBV3-1 and TRBJ2-5; 9 bases are a match to TRBD2. With V trimmed by 5 bases and J by 1 base, 8 bases remained unmatched. The length of the CDR3 is 16 residues. Germline CDR1 reads LGHDT; CDR2 reads YNNKEL (reference sequence). CDR3 DNA sequence: TGTGCCAGCAGCGACAGTCTAGCGGGGTTCCAAGAGACCCAGTACTTC. The encoded protein is CASSDSLAGFQETQYF.

This clonotype is termed medium-sized (0.01 to 0.1%). The V gene is TRBV9, the J gene TRBJ1-6; the D is unclear. Germline CDR1 is SGDLS and CDR2 is YYNGEE. V gave up 5 bases and J gave up 4 bases, with 7 bases separating them. This CDR3 spans 13 amino acids. The DNA for the CDR3 is TGTGCCAGCAGTGCTCAATATAATTCACCCCTCCACTTT. Translation gives CASSAQYNSPLHF.

This clonotype has a count of ten or more. The rearrangement joins TRBV20-1 to TRBJ2-1; D is tentatively TRBD1 or TRBD2 (6 bases each). The CDR3 extends over 13 amino acids. V lost 6 bases to trimming and J lost 3 bases, with 12 bases between them. Germline CDR1 DFQATT, CDR2 SNEGSKA (reference sequence). CDR3 amino acids: CSAPGAFYNEQFF. CDR3 nucleotide sequence: TGCAGTGCCCCGGGGGCATTCTACAATGAGCAGTTCTTC.

The genes are TRBV6-1 and TRBJ2-1; 10 nucleotides align to TRBD1. Trimming cost V 7 bases and J 9 bases; bases outside gene matches: 6. The CDR3 is 13 residues long. Germline V gene sequence: CDR1 MNHNS, CDR2 SASEGT. DNA of the CDR3: TGTGCCAGCAATGGACAGGGGGTGATTGAGCAGTTCTTC. This sequence encodes CASNGQGVIEQFF.

In this sample, this clonotype turned up many times. The chain joins TRBV3-1 to TRBJ2-7, with 10 positions matching TRBD1. The CDR3 has 15 residues. Germline V gene data show CDR1 as LGHDT and CDR2 as YNNKEL (reference sequence). The V gene end was trimmed by 4 bases and the J gene end by 7 bases; junction bases not matched to a gene: 10. The CDR3 DNA follows: TGTGCCAGCAGCCCACCGGGACAGGGGACAGGGGAGCAGTACTTC. This translates into CASSPPGQGTGEQYF.

This clonotype was counted ten times or more. The rearrangement joins TRBV27 to TRBJ1-1; 10 bases line up with TRBD1. This CDR3 has 14 amino acids. V trimming: 5 bases; J trimming: 5 bases; junction bases outside the gene matches: 5. From germline, CDR1 is MNHEY and CDR2 SMNVEV (reference sequence). The CDR3 region is CASSGGQGWTEAFF. The CDR3 bases are TGTGCCAGCAGTGGGGGACAGGGGTGGACTGAAGCTTTCTTT.

This clonotype was recorded many times. The chain employs TRBV6-5 and TRBJ2-7; TRBD1 matches 10 bases. CDR3 length equals 14 residues. V gave up 6 bases and J gave up 2 bases; unmatched junction bases: 4. The germline gives CDR1 MNHEY, CDR2 SVGAGI. DNA of the CDR3: TGTGCCAGCAGCCTGACAGGGGGCGCCTACGAGCAGTACTTC. Its translation is CASSLTGGAYEQYF.

This clonotype was found many times. The J gene is TRBJ1-1, the V gene TRBV20-1, with D perhaps TRBD1 (5 bases). V was shortened by 3 bases and J by 1 base, with 12 bases between the two germline ends. CDR1 and CDR2 (germline): DFQATT, SNEGSKA (reference sequence). The CDR3 extends over 14 amino acids. CDR3 region: CSARLGVGNTEAFF. The DNA of the CDR3 is TGCAGTGCTAGGTTAGGGGTAGGGAACACTGAAGCTTTCTTT.

The sample holds many counts of this clonotype. CDR3 nucleotides: TGCAGTGCTACACCAGGGGAAACGAACACCGGGGAGCTGTTTTTT. This encodes CSATPGETNTGELFF. The genes are TRBV20-1 and TRBJ2-2, with D maybe TRBD1 (6 bases). V was cut by 4 bases and J by 0 bases, with 12 bases left in between. The CDR3 sequence is 15 residues long. CDR1 and CDR2 from the germline V gene are DFQATT and SNEGSKA (reference sequence).

Within the sample, this clonotype is medium-sized (0.01 to 0.1%). V and J are TRBV5-1 and TRBJ2-7; D may be TRBD2 (6 bases). The V end was cut by 4 bases, the J end by 3 bases, with 14 bases between. The CDR3 has 14 residues. Germline V lookup: CDR1 SGHRS, CDR2 YFSETQ. CDR3 amino acids: CASSGSGGGYEQYF. The DNA of the CDR3 is TGCGCCAGCAGCGGATCCGGGGGAGGCTACGAGCAGTACTTC.

This clonotype was found many times. The rearrangement links TRBV20-1 to TRBJ1-1; maybe TRBD1 (5 bases). This CDR3 is 14 amino acids long. The germline V and J ends were trimmed by 1 base and 4 bases, with 13 bases remaining between them. Germline V lookup: CDR1 DFQATT, CDR2 SNEGSKA (reference sequence). The CDR3 DNA sequence: TGCAGTGCTAGAGGGGGACCCGGTGGCACTGAAGCTTTCTTT. Residues: CSARGGPGGTEAFF.